The source of this T cell receptor beta chain is a study of spatial heterogeneity in lung cancer. About the research overall: Sequencing consistently turned up more beta-chain sequences than alpha-chain sequences.

This CDR3 region has 11 residues. Germline loops: CDR1 MDHEN, CDR2 SYDVKM. The ends were cut back, 3 bases at V and 6 bases at J, with 4 bases in the middle. Every cDNA TCR molecule received its own unique molecular identifier. MiXCR, applied by TCRdb to the 5' RACE reads, yields one record per CDR3 protein. Of under 15,000 distinct CDR3 sequences in the sample, about 5% are singletons; the top ten hold more than 35%. The time point denotes: sample taken at primary tumor resection. Untreated early-stage non-small cell lung cancer patients, fewer than 85 in total, were the donors. Unsorted whole RNA samples from tumor, nontumor lung or frozen PBMC were sequenced. Overall study results and limits: Tumors with more nonsynonymous mutations had more expanded intratumoral alpha and beta TCRs.

This clonotype was observed many times. What it binds is not known. The chain recombines TRBV28 with TRBJ2-3; D unclear. Material: lung tumor tissue, obtained at surgery. The TCR comes from a male donor with early-stage non-small cell lung cancer. The CDR3 sequence: CASSLRDTQYF. CDR3 DNA: TGTGCCAGCAGTTTGAGGGATACGCAGTATTTT.